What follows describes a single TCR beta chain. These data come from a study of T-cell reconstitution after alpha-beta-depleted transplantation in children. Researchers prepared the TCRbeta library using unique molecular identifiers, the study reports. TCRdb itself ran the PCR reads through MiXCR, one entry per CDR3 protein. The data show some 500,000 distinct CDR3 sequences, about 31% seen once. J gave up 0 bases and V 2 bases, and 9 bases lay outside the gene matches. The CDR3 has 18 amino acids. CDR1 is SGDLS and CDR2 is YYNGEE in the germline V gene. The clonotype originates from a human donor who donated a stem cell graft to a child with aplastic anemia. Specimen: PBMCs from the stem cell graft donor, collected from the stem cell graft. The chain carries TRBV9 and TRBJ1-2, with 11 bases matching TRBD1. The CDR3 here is CASSVRAGQGVPNYGYTF. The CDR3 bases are TGTGCCAGCAGCGTCCGAGCGGGACAGGGGGTTCCTAACTATGGCTACACCTTC.